The 18 T cell receptor beta chains listed next were all sequenced from one sample in a study of cytomegalovirus exposure and HLA in healthy donors. PCR used 60 Vbeta primers and 13 Jbeta primers. Libraries were prepared by immunoSEQ multiplex PCR; TCRdb keeps only in-frame clonotypes and omits some of them. This table has about 98,000 clones, 75% to 85% appearing once. Sequenced: PBMCs. The receptor set was obtained from a man between 18 and 35 years old in good health and CMV-seropositive.

V is TRBV6-1 and J is TRBJ1-5; D gene unclear. From germline, CDR1 is MNHNS and CDR2 SASEGT. The V end lost 0 bases, the J end lost 9 bases, and 12 bases lay between the germline ends. CDR3 length: 14 amino acids. CDR3 bases: TGTGCCAGCAGTGAAGCGGCGGAATGGCGGCCCCAGCATTTT. It codes for CASSEAAEWRPQHF.

The chain couples TRBV30 to TRBJ1-5; maybe TRBD1 (6 bases). V lost 4 bases and J lost 3, with 16 bases in between. The V gene's germline CDR1 is GTSNPN and CDR2 SVGIG (reference sequence). The length of the CDR3 is 15 residues. The CDR3 reads CAWTEPGHLNQPQHF. Written as DNA, the CDR3 is TGTGCCTGGACAGAACCGGGACATCTCAATCAGCCCCAGCATTTT. Based on the CDR3 plus reference TRBV30 and TRBJ1-5, the full variable domain is SQTIHQWPATLVQPVGSPLSLECTVEGTSNPNLYWYRQAAGRGLQLLFYSVGIGQISSEVPQNLSASRPQDRQFILSSKKLLLSDSGFYLCAWTEPGHLNQPQHFGDGTRLSIL.

The chain recombines TRBV6-5 with TRBJ1-1, with 11 bases matching TRBD1. CDR1 is MNHEY, CDR2 SVGAGI, per germline. This CDR3 is built from 16 residues. The ends lost 0 bases at V and 2 bases at J; junction bases unmatched: 2. CDR3 in DNA: TGTGCCAGCAGTTACTCGGGACAGGGGGATAACACTGAAGCTTTCTTT. The encoded protein is CASSYSGQGDNTEAFF.

The chain links TRBV6-1 to TRBJ2-5, with 8 nucleotides matching TRBD2. V was pared by 0 bases and J by 5 bases, with 11 bases of the junction left unmatched. Germline CDR1 is MNHNS and CDR2 is SASEGT. The CDR3 totals 17 residues. The CDR3 region is CASSEAHGGANQETQYF. In DNA, the CDR3 is TGTGCCAGCAGTGAAGCGCACGGGGGGGCTAATCAGGAGACCCAGTACTTC.

J is TRBJ2-7 and V is TRBV11-2; a weak D match, TRBD1 (5 bases). The CDR3 contains 15 residues. CDR1 is SGHAT, CDR2 FQNNGV, per germline. Trimming stripped 3 bases from V and 2 bases from J, with 14 bases between. The CDR3 spells CASSLASAGTYEQYF. The CDR3 bases are TGTGCCAGCAGCTTGGCGTCGGCAGGGACCTACGAGCAGTACTTC.

This rearrangement joins TRBV5-1 to TRBJ1-2; D may be TRBD1 (5 bases). With 4 bases removed from V and 4 bases from J, the gap between germline ends came to 20 bases. The CDR3 runs 16 residues. The germline gives CDR1 SGHRS, CDR2 YFSETQ. In DNA form, the CDR3 reads TGCGCCAGCAGCCGGGAGTTGGGATCCGGGGGCTATGGCTACACCTTC. Translating it yields CASSRELGSGGYGYTF. Looking up the rest from reference TRBV5-1 and TRBJ1-2 gives the full variable domain: KAGVTQTPRYLIKTRGQQVTLSCSPISGHRSVSWYQQTPGQGLQFLFEYFSETQRNKGNFPGRFSGRQFSNSRSEMNVSTLELGDSALYLCASSRELGSGGYGYTFGSGTRLTVV.

A single count supports this clone. This chain joins TRBV7-9 and TRBJ2-1; 12 nucleotides align to TRBD2. The CDR3 runs 15 residues. J lost 6 bases, V lost 3 bases, and 3 bases had no gene match. Germline loops: CDR1 SEHNR, CDR2 FQNEAQ (reference sequence). CDR3 in DNA: TGTGCCAGCAGCTTCGCTAGCGGGGGGGGCAATGAGCAGTTCTTC. Its protein product is CASSFASGGGNEQFF.

The rearrangement links TRBV10-2 to TRBJ2-2; 10 positions match TRBD2. This CDR3 has 14 amino acids. Germline V CDR1 and CDR2: WSHSY, SAAADI. V dropped 7 bases and J dropped 6; count of bases not matched to a gene: 5. The chain's CDR3 is CASTPAGGPGELFF. For the CDR3, the DNA is TGCGCCAGCACCCCAGCGGGGGGGCCCGGGGAGCTGTTTTTT.

This clone was counted a few times. One end of the junction does not line up with germline, which may come from a read error. CDR3 in amino acids: CAWSWGTQDRAGF. CDR3 DNA: TGTGCCTGGAGTTGGGGGACCCAGGACAGGGCCGGCTTC. This sequence joins TRBV30 and TRBJ2-7, with 8 bases matching TRBD1. The CDR3 is made up of 13 amino acids. Germline CDR1 and CDR2: GTSNPN and SVGIG (reference sequence).

In its sample, this clone was seen a few times. The CDR3 DNA reads as TGTGCCAGCAGAATGAGGTACCGCGCCTACGAGCAGTACTTC. Its translation is CASRMRYRAYEQYF. The chain combines TRBV13 with TRBJ2-7; D call uncertain. V shed 6 bases and J shed 2 bases, with 14 bases lying between them. The CDR3 covers 14 residues. Germline values: CDR1 PRHDT, CDR2 FYEKMQ (reference sequence).

The CDR3 sequence is CATGTEYYEQYF. CDR3 coding DNA: TGTGCCACGGGGACAGAATACTACGAGCAGTACTTC. The chain links TRBV10-3 to TRBJ2-7; TRBD1 matches at 7 bases. Unmatched junction bases numbered 6, after V lost 10 bases and J lost 3 bases. CDR1 and CDR2 from the germline V gene are ENHRY and SYGVKD. This CDR3 contains 12 residues.

The rearrangement links TRBV5-1 to TRBJ2-3; 9 bases match TRBD1. Unmatched junction bases numbered 3, after V lost 6 bases and J lost 1 base. In germline, CDR1 is SGHRS, CDR2 YFSETQ. The CDR3 spans 14 residues. CDR3 nucleotides: TGCGCCAGCACCCGGGACAGGGGCACAGATACGCAGTATTTT. This gives the protein CASTRDRGTDTQYF. Full variable domain (rest looked up from reference TRBV5-1 and TRBJ2-3): KAGVTQTPRYLIKTRGQQVTLSCSPISGHRSVSWYQQTPGQGLQFLFEYFSETQRNKGNFPGRFSGRQFSNSRSEMNVSTLELGDSALYLCASTRDRGTDTQYFGPGTRLTVL.

Only one count was recorded for this clone. The rearrangement uses TRBV9 and TRBJ1-1; 7 positions agree with TRBD1. The CDR3 sequence is 13 residues long. Germline V gene lookup returns CDR1 SGDLS and CDR2 YYNGEE. J gave up 8 bases and V 1 base, and 5 bases lay outside the gene matches. CDR3 nucleotides: TGTGCCAGCAGCGTATCCCTGGACAGGGAAGCTTTCTTT. This gives the protein CASSVSLDREAFF.

The V and J genes are TRBV5-1 and TRBJ2-3, with D uncertain. CDR1 is SGHRS, CDR2 YFSETQ, per germline. Trimming shortened V by 4 bases and J by 1 base, and 13 bases separated the two germline ends. The CDR3 loop spans 15 amino acids. For the CDR3, the DNA is TGCGCCAGCAGCGATGAGACAATCCGCACAGATACGCAGTATTTT. Amino acid sequence: CASSDETIRTDTQYF.

This clone was seen just once. The chain couples TRBV4-1 to TRBJ1-1; D remains unclear. With 3 bases removed from V and 4 bases from J, the gap between germline ends came to 18 bases. Per the germline V gene, CDR1 is MGHRA and CDR2 is YSYEKL. The CDR3 sequence is 16 residues long. The CDR3 DNA reads as TGCGCCAGCAGCCAGATGAGATTAATAGGGAGCACTGAAGCTTTCTTT. It specifies CASSQMRLIGSTEAFF.

The chain recombines TRBV29-1 with TRBJ2-1, with D perhaps TRBD1 (6 bases). Trimming took 3 bases from V and 4 from J, leaving 13 bases between them. Germline lookup yields CDR1 SQVTM and CDR2 ANQGSEA. The CDR3 has 14 amino acids. CDR3 protein: CSVEFGTQYNEQFF. The CDR3 nucleotides read TGCAGCGTTGAGTTCGGGACACAATACAATGAGCAGTTCTTC.

The chain has TRBV5-4 and TRBJ1-1; D possibly corresponds to TRBD1 (5 bases). Per germline, CDR1 SGHNT and CDR2 YYREEE (reference sequence). The CDR3 covers 15 residues. Trimming pared 6 bases from V and 1 base from J, leaving 16 bases between. Written as DNA, the CDR3 is TGTGCCAGCACACTCGGGGGGGTGGGGAACACTGAAGCTTTCTTT. Protein sequence: CASTLGGVGNTEAFF.

As DNA, the CDR3 is TGTGCCAGCAGTTACTCGAGGGACACAGGCTATGGCTACACCTTC. Translated: CASSYSRDTGYGYTF. The V gene is TRBV6-5, the J gene TRBJ1-2; perhaps TRBD1 as D (6 bases). The V end lost 0 bases, the J end lost 4 bases, and 12 bases lay between the germline ends. CDR3 length: 15 residues. Germline CDR1 MNHEY, CDR2 SVGAGI.